These T cell receptor beta chains were read from a single sample in a study of Tregs in tolerant kidney transplant recipients. The protocol was immunoSEQ multiplex PCR, while the TCRdb copy is restricted to in-frame clones and leaves out a portion. The table includes fewer than 80,000 clones, roughly 98% detected once. Source: Tregs from blood, taken before the transplant. All receptors derive from a human donor who received a combined kidney and bone marrow transplant. Both conserved end residues are trimmed from each CDR3. Fields, in order: V gene, D gene, J gene, CDR3 protein. The D gene is left open where the match is weak.

v_gene: TRBV28
d_gene: NA
j_gene: TRBJ2-1
CDR3aa: ASSPNRVRYNEQF

v_gene: TRBV4-3
d_gene: NA
j_gene: TRBJ2-5
CDR3aa: ASSQVARGETQY

v_gene: TRBV29-1
d_gene: NA
j_gene: TRBJ2-5
CDR3aa: SVGGPAAGETQY

v_gene: TRBV30
d_gene: NA
j_gene: TRBJ1-1
CDR3aa: AWKVRGYNTEAF

v_gene: TRBV5-1
d_gene: TRBD1
j_gene: TRBJ2-7
CDR3aa: ASSYGTAEVEQY

v_gene: TRBV19
d_gene: TRBD1
j_gene: TRBJ2-7
CDR3aa: ASSISIYGTGGIYEQY

v_gene: TRBV5-1
d_gene: NA
j_gene: TRBJ1-1
CDR3aa: ASSFDSENTEAF

v_gene: TRBV6-5
d_gene: NA
j_gene: TRBJ2-1
CDR3aa: ASSYSMGSPREQF

v_gene: TRBV19
d_gene: NA
j_gene: TRBJ1-2
CDR3aa: ASSAPEANYGYT

v_gene: TRBV10-3
d_gene: NA
j_gene: TRBJ2-2
CDR3aa: AISAGAPGELF

v_gene: TRBV11-2
d_gene: NA
j_gene: TRBJ2-1
CDR3aa: ASSLLEQGEF

v_gene: TRBV11-3
d_gene: NA
j_gene: TRBJ1-1
CDR3aa: ASSLDRVKAF

v_gene: TRBV28
d_gene: TRBD2
j_gene: TRBJ2-5
CDR3aa: ASRFWRGGVETQY

v_gene: TRBV30
d_gene: TRBD1
j_gene: TRBJ1-5
CDR3aa: AWSGQGAGQPQH

v_gene: TRBV7-2
d_gene: NA
j_gene: TRBJ2-3
CDR3aa: ASSFADTQY

v_gene: TRBV21-1
d_gene: NA
j_gene: TRBJ1-1
CDR3aa: ASSSDRALNTEAF

v_gene: TRBV6-1
d_gene: TRBD1
j_gene: TRBJ1-5
CDR3aa: ASKQGIQPQH

v_gene: TRBV21-1
d_gene: NA
j_gene: TRBJ1-5
CDR3aa: ASSKGTQGSSNQPQH

v_gene: TRBV19
d_gene: NA
j_gene: TRBJ2-1
CDR3aa: ASMLAGPYNEQF

v_gene: TRBV2
d_gene: NA
j_gene: TRBJ2-7
CDR3aa: ASSERLTYEQY

v_gene: TRBV28
d_gene: TRBD2
j_gene: TRBJ2-3
CDR3aa: ASSLTSGAYTDTQY

v_gene: TRBV30
d_gene: NA
j_gene: TRBJ1-5
CDR3aa: AWSQGRGQPQH

v_gene: TRBV7-9
d_gene: TRBD1
j_gene: TRBJ1-2
CDR3aa: ASSLAGTASGYT

v_gene: TRBV20-1
d_gene: NA
j_gene: TRBJ1-2
CDR3aa: DGGGNYGYT